Listed here are 15 T cell receptor beta chains from one sample, sequenced in a study of T cell responses to AZD1222 COVID-19 vaccine. Measured with immunoSEQ multiplex PCR; TCRdb has only the in-frame clones, and not every one. The sample includes about 150,000 clones, just over 90% of them seen just once. The input for sequencing was peripheral blood, taken 28 days after the second AZD1222 dose. Source of these receptors: an adult who received the AZD1222 COVID-19 vaccine.

The chain joins TRBV25-1 to TRBJ2-5; 10 bases match TRBD1. V lost 5 bases to trimming and J lost 4 bases; unmatched junction nucleotides: 10. Germline-derived CDR1 and CDR2 are MGHDK and SYGVNS. This CDR3 contains 16 residues. CDR3 in DNA: TGTGCCAGCAGTACCGGGACAGGGGAGGTTGGAGAGACCCAGTACTTC. This gives the protein CASSTGTGEVGETQYF.

This sequence joins TRBV19 and TRBJ2-7, with TRBD2 identical over 9 bases. The CDR3 is 14 residues long. CDR1 is LNHDA, CDR2 SQIVND, per germline (reference sequence). Trimming removed 3 bases from V and 4 bases from J; junction bases left unmatched: 4. CDR3 bases: TGTGCCAGTAGTATTCTAGCGGGGCAGTACGAGCAGTACTTC. Translation gives CASSILAGQYEQYF.

The J gene is TRBJ2-3, the V gene TRBV3-1 (or the pseudogene TRBV3-2); 10 nucleotides agree with TRBD1. Germline CDR1 and CDR2: LGHDT and YNNKEL (reference sequence). This CDR3 contains 20 residues. V shed 4 bases and J 0 bases; nucleotides not matched to a gene: 16. Written as DNA, the CDR3 is TGTGCCAGCAGCCCTCCTGGGGGACAGGGGCCATCGACCAGCACAGATACGCAGTATTTT. It specifies CASSPPGGQGPSTSTDTQYF.

A single count supports this clone. V is TRBV3-1 (or the pseudogene TRBV3-2) and J is TRBJ2-5; D tentatively reads TRBD1 or TRBD2 (6 bases each). The CDR3 is made up of 15 amino acids. CDR1 is LGHDT, CDR2 YNNKEL, per germline (reference sequence). V was trimmed by 0 bases and J by 5 bases, leaving 13 bases between them. Here the CDR3 reads CASSQEPTGRETQYF. The CDR3 bases are TGTGCCAGCAGCCAAGAACCAACAGGGAGGGAGACCCAGTACTTC.

The chain couples TRBV6-5 to TRBJ1-5, with D tentatively TRBD1 (5 bases). Germline CDR1 MNHEY, CDR2 SVGAGI. V dropped 7 bases and J dropped 0 bases, with 7 bases sitting between them. The CDR3 loop spans 13 amino acids. CDR3 coding DNA: TGTGCCAGCATGACAGTTAGCAATCAGCCCCAGCATTTT. Protein: CASMTVSNQPQHF.

CDR3 sequence reads: CASAGARDTEAFF. CDR3 DNA sequence: TGTGCCAGCGCGGGGGCGAGGGACACTGAAGCTTTCTTT. This chain joins TRBV13 and TRBJ1-1, with a possible D match to TRBD1 (6 bases). Germline loops: CDR1 PRHDT, CDR2 FYEKMQ (reference sequence). Deletions cut 8 bases from V and 3 bases from J, with 13 bases between. This CDR3 contains 13 residues.

The V and J genes are TRBV6-2 or TRBV6-3 and TRBJ2-4, with 8 bases fitting TRBD1. Trimming at V came to 4 bases and at J to 4 bases, leaving 3 bases not matched to a gene. Germline V gene data show CDR1 as MNHEY and CDR2 as SVGEGT. CDR3 length equals 14 residues. DNA for the CDR3: TGTGCCAGCAGTTTACAGGGGGTGAAAAACATTCAGTACTTC. Its protein is CASSLQGVKNIQYF.

This sequence joins TRBV7-3 and TRBJ1-2; 9 bases match TRBD1. Per the germline V gene, CDR1 is SGHTA and CDR2 is FQGTGA. The CDR3 length is 17 residues. The junction had 12 bases not matched to a gene; V was cut back by 5 bases and J by 2 bases. The CDR3 DNA follows: TGTGCCAGCAGCAAAACCGGGACAGGGAGGGTGAACTATGGCTACACCTTC. Translation: CASSKTGTGRVNYGYTF.

The gene calls are TRBV18 and TRBJ1-2; D gene ambiguous. Germline V gives CDR1 KGHSH, CDR2 LQKENI. This CDR3 is built from 14 residues. V shed 1 base and J shed 6 bases, with 12 bases lying between them. CDR3 DNA: TGTGCCAGCTCACCACTTAGGGATTCAGATGGCTACACCTTC. Translated: CASSPLRDSDGYTF. The whole variable domain, filled in from reference TRBV18 and TRBJ1-2, reads NAGVMQNPRHLVRRRGQEARLRCSPMKGHSHVYWYRQLPEEGLKFMVYLQKENIIDESGMPKERFSAEFPKEGPSILRIQQVVRGDSAAYFCASSPLRDSDGYTFGSGTRLTVV.

The chain is built from TRBV11-2 and TRBJ1-2; 7 nucleotides agree with TRBD1. Unmatched junction bases numbered 11, after V lost 5 bases and J lost 5 bases. This CDR3 has 15 amino acids. CDR1 and CDR2 (germline): SGHAT, FQNNGV. The CDR3 DNA reads as TGTGCCAGCAGCGGCCGACAGGGAAGATCTTATGGCTACACCTTC. Its translation: CASSGRQGRSYGYTF.

The chain combines TRBV3-1 (or the pseudogene TRBV3-2) with TRBJ1-1; possible D gene TRBD1, 5 bases. Trimming stripped 4 bases from V and 9 bases from J, with 15 bases between. Germline values: CDR1 LGHDT, CDR2 YNNKEL (reference sequence). The CDR3 is 13 amino acids. The CDR3 here is CASSPIGGVKAFF. Here the CDR3 DNA reads TGTGCCAGCAGCCCTATAGGAGGGGTTAAAGCTTTCTTT.

This sequence joins TRBV6-5 and TRBJ1-4, with 7 bases matching TRBD1. CDR1 and CDR2 (germline): MNHEY, SVGAGI. This CDR3 comprises 15 residues. The V gene end was trimmed by 4 bases and the J gene end by 7 bases; junction bases not matched to a gene: 9. The CDR3 is CASSSLTGAGEKLFF. The CDR3 DNA follows: TGTGCCAGCAGTTCGCTTACAGGGGCGGGTGAAAAACTGTTTTTT.

The rearrangement uses TRBV6-5 and TRBJ1-6, with D possibly TRBD1 on 6 matching bases. Germline loops: CDR1 MNHEY, CDR2 SVGAGI. The V gene lost 0 bases and the J gene lost 10 bases, with 13 bases spanning the gap. There are 15 residues in the CDR3. The CDR3: CASSYSMQGWSPLHF. DNA of the CDR3: TGTGCCAGCAGTTACTCGATGCAGGGGTGGTCACCCCTCCACTTT.

The V gene is TRBV2, the J gene TRBJ1-3; 12 bases align to TRBD1. The germline V gene has CDR1 SNHLY and CDR2 FYNNEI. The CDR3 spans 15 residues. The V gene end was trimmed by 5 bases and the J gene end by 4 bases; junction bases not matched to a gene: 3. CDR3 sequence (DNA): TGTGCCAGCAGTCGGGACAGGGGGCAAGGAAACACCATATATTTT. Residues: CASSRDRGQGNTIYF.

The CDR3 nucleotides read TGTGCCAGCTCAGAACTTGCCAATCAGCCCCAGCATTTT. Translation: CASSELANQPQHF. The chain employs TRBV18 and TRBJ1-5, with D uncertain. Trimming left V 5 bases short and J 3 bases short, with 8 bases between. Germline-derived CDR1 and CDR2 are KGHSH and LQKENI. The CDR3 has 13 residues.